The next 23 T cell receptor beta chains were all read from a single sample in a study of graft-versus-host responses after intestinal transplantation. Clones were read by immunoSEQ multiplex PCR, and TCRdb kept only the in-frame ones, dropping some. The table lists 77,000 or so clones, 80% to 95% of them singletons, with under 0.85% in the top ten. Sequenced here: PBMCs, sampled 98 days after intestinal transplantation. These receptors all stem from a human patient who received an intestinal transplant, so some T cells may come from the graft donor.

The chain is built from TRBV13 and TRBJ2-7, with 11 bases aligning to TRBD2. Germline CDR1 reads PRHDT; CDR2 reads FYEKMQ (reference sequence). The CDR3 loop spans 14 amino acids. Trimming took 4 bases from V and 3 from J; bases not matched to a gene: 2. The CDR3 here is CASSSGLADYEQYF. The DNA for the CDR3 is TGTGCCAGCAGCTCGGGACTAGCGGACTACGAGCAGTACTTC. The complete variable domain, with remaining parts taken from reference TRBV13 and TRBJ2-7, reads AAGVIQSPRHLIKEKRETATLKCYPIPRHDTVYWYQQGPGQDPQFLISFYEKMQSDKGSIPDRFSAQQFSDYHSELNMSSLELGDSALYFCASSSGLADYEQYFGPGTRLTVT.

The chain has TRBV2 and TRBJ2-3, with 8 bases lining up with TRBD1. This CDR3 has 16 residues. Trimming cost V 7 bases and J 2 bases; bases outside gene matches: 11. Germline V gives CDR1 SNHLY, CDR2 FYNNEI. CDR3 nucleotides: TGTGCCAGCAACCCGCAGGGGGCCTCATACACAGATACGCAGTATTTT. Its translation: CASNPQGASYTDTQYF. Full variable domain (outside the CDR3, taken from reference TRBV2 and TRBJ2-3): EPEVTQTPSHQVTQMGQEVILRCVPISNHLYFYWYRQILGQKVEFLVSFYNNEISEKSEIFDDQFSVERPDGSNFTLKIRSTKLEDSAMYFCASNPQGASYTDTQYFGPGTRLTVL.

The V and J genes are TRBV7-3 and TRBJ2-5; a weak D match, TRBD1 (5 bases). Germline CDR1 is SGHTA and CDR2 is FQGTGA. V lost 5 bases and J lost 1, with 8 bases in between. The length of the CDR3 is 13 residues. CDR3 sequence (DNA): TGTGCCAGCAGCCTGGGGCCCCAAGAGACCCAGTACTTC. It yields the protein CASSLGPQETQYF.

This chain links TRBV28 with TRBJ2-7, with D unresolved. There are 14 residues in the CDR3. Trimming pared 1 base from V and 2 bases from J, leaving 9 bases between. Germline CDR1 MDHEN, CDR2 SYDVKM. CDR3 in amino acids: CASSLYPDTYEQYF. CDR3 coding DNA: TGTGCCAGCAGTTTATACCCGGATACCTACGAGCAGTACTTC.

This chain links TRBV4-1 with TRBJ1-2; possibly TRBD1 for D (6 bases). V lost 1 base and J lost 4, with 19 bases in between. CDR3 size: 17 residues. Germline lookup yields CDR1 MGHRA and CDR2 YSYEKL. The CDR3: CASSQGAPLQGPYGYTF. The CDR3 DNA reads TGCGCCAGCAGCCAAGGGGCCCCCTTACAGGGTCCCTATGGCTACACCTTC.

This chain joins TRBV18 and TRBJ2-1; no reliable D call. Trimming stripped 4 bases from V and 4 bases from J, with 5 bases between. The CDR3 runs to 12 residues. Germline CDR1 and CDR2: KGHSH and LQKENI. This CDR3 reads CASSRGYNEQFF. The CDR3 DNA is TGTGCCAGCTCACGTGGATACAATGAGCAGTTCTTC.

The chain combines TRBV5-5 with TRBJ1-6; 7 bases are shared with TRBD1. Germline values: CDR1 SGHKS, CDR2 YYEKEE (reference sequence). The CDR3 is 17 amino acids. The junction had 13 bases not matched to a gene; V was cut back by 4 bases and J by 6 bases. The CDR3 spells CASSNRWTGVFNSPLHF. CDR3 bases: TGTGCCAGCAGCAACCGTTGGACAGGAGTTTTTAATTCACCCCTCCACTTT.

This sequence joins TRBV19 and TRBJ1-5; no reliable D call. The CDR3 has 14 residues. Deletions cut 7 bases from V and 2 bases from J, with 12 bases between. Per the germline V gene, CDR1 is LNHDA and CDR2 is SQIVND (reference sequence). The CDR3 is CASNPGWGNQPQHF. The CDR3 DNA reads TGTGCCAGTAACCCGGGCTGGGGCAATCAGCCCCAGCATTTT.

The rearrangement uses TRBV7-9 and TRBJ2-7; tentative D call: TRBD1 (6 bases). CDR3 length: 13 amino acids. Germline CDR1 and CDR2: SEHNR and FQNEAQ (reference sequence). V dropped 4 bases and J dropped 2 bases, with 9 bases sitting between them. In DNA, the CDR3 is TGTGCCAGCAGCTCCGGACAGACCTACGAGCAGTACTTC. As protein: CASSSGQTYEQYF.

V and J are TRBV11-2 and TRBJ2-7, with 8 bases matching TRBD2. V shed 5 bases, J shed 3 bases, and the junction held 6 bases outside the gene matches. The germline V gene has CDR1 SGHAT and CDR2 FQNNGV. The CDR3 has 14 amino acids. CDR3 nucleotide sequence: TGTGCCAGCAGCGGTAGCGGGAACCTCTACGAGCAGTACTTC. It specifies CASSGSGNLYEQYF.

This sequence joins TRBV6-7 and TRBJ2-3, with TRBD2 matching 12 bases. TRBV6-7 is an ORF, and what it does is uncertain. This CDR3 has 20 residues. The V gene end was trimmed by 5 bases and the J gene end by 5 bases; junction bases not matched to a gene: 20. CDR3 protein: CASSQDVPGTSGPRGDTQYF. As DNA, the CDR3 is TGTGCCAGCAGTCAGGACGTTCCCGGGACTAGCGGGCCCAGGGGAGATACGCAGTATTTT.

V gene TRBV6-5 combines with J gene TRBJ1-5; D is ambiguous. The CDR3 is 14 residues long. Looked up from germline, CDR1 is MNHEY and CDR2 is SVGAGI. Trimming stripped 5 bases from V and 2 bases from J, with 10 bases between. The CDR3 nucleotides read TGTGCCAGCAGTGTAGTGGTAGGCAATCAGCCCCAGCATTTT. Its translation is CASSVVVGNQPQHF.

This chain connects TRBV4-2 to TRBJ2-7; 11 nucleotides agree with TRBD2. CDR3 size: 17 residues. The germline V gene encodes CDR1 LGHNA and CDR2 YNFKEQ. With V trimmed by 1 base and J by 1 base, 6 bases remained unmatched. The CDR3 coding sequence is TGTGCCAGCAGCCAAGGGTTCGGGACTAGCGGATCCTACGAGCAGTACTTC. It translates to CASSQGFGTSGSYEQYF.

This chain connects TRBV27 to TRBJ1-1; tentative D call: TRBD1 (6 bases). CDR3 size: 14 residues. CDR1 is MNHEY and CDR2 is SMNVEV in the germline V gene (reference sequence). V was shortened by 3 bases and J by 4 bases, with 12 bases between the two germline ends. In nucleotides, the CDR3 is TGTGCCAGCAGTTTGGGACAAGGGAGCACTGAAGCTTTCTTT. Its protein is CASSLGQGSTEAFF.

This sequence joins TRBV4-1 and TRBJ2-5; D not resolved. This CDR3 contains 15 residues. CDR1 is MGHRA, CDR2 YSYEKL, per germline. V lost 3 bases to trimming and J lost 3 bases, with 14 bases between them. The CDR3 DNA is TGCGCCAGCAGCCAGGCCGGGTCGAGCAAAGAGACCCAGTACTTC. It is translated as CASSQAGSSKETQYF.

This clone was detected once. The J gene is TRBJ2-7, the V gene TRBV6-5, with D maybe TRBD2 (6 bases). This CDR3 spans 15 amino acids. V was trimmed by 1 base and J by 0 bases, leaving 10 bases between them. The germline gives CDR1 MNHEY, CDR2 SVGAGI. The CDR3 bases are TGTGCCAGCAGTTACTATGCGGGGAGCTCCTACGAGCAGTACTTC. Translated: CASSYYAGSSYEQYF.

The V call is TRBV6-1, the J call TRBJ2-2; 13 bases align to TRBD2. The germline CDR1 and CDR2 sequences are MNHNS and SASEGT. With 4 bases clipped from V and 8 bases from J, the junction kept 10 bases outside the gene matches. There are 17 residues in the CDR3. CDR3 DNA: TGTGCCAGCAGTGTAATGACTAGCGGGGGGCTCTCGGGGGAGCTGTTTTTT. Encoded protein: CASSVMTSGGLSGELFF.

Note on this clone: The junction departs from germline at one end; a sequencing error may be responsible. The chain couples TRBV9 to TRBJ2-3; D is ambiguous. CDR1 is SGDLS, CDR2 YYNGEE, per germline. This CDR3 comprises 13 residues. CDR3 bases: TGTGCCGGCAGCGTCCTCTTTACAGATACGCAGTATTTT. Residues: CAGSVLFTDTQYF.

The V call is TRBV14, the J call TRBJ2-7, with D tentatively TRBD1 (5 bases). With 2 bases removed from V and 6 bases from J, the gap between germline ends came to 11 bases. Germline-derived CDR1 and CDR2 are SGHDN and FVKESK. The CDR3 totals 13 residues. The CDR3 reads CASSQSGMGEQYF. The CDR3, as DNA: TGTGCCAGCAGCCAATCAGGGATGGGCGAGCAGTACTTC.

The chain uses TRBV4-1 and TRBJ2-7; D not certain. V was shortened by 3 bases and J by 0 bases, with 12 bases between the two germline ends. CDR3 length equals 15 residues. Germline CDR1 is MGHRA and CDR2 is YSYEKL. The CDR3 protein is CASSQLLRGSYEQYF. CDR3 nucleotide sequence: TGCGCCAGCAGCCAGTTACTCCGCGGCTCCTACGAGCAGTACTTC.

The chain couples TRBV4-1 to TRBJ2-1, with 8 nucleotides matching TRBD2. Germline CDR1 MGHRA, CDR2 YSYEKL. The V segment lost 0 bases and the J segment 9 bases; nucleotides outside the gene matches: 10. CDR3 size: 16 residues. CDR3 in DNA: TGCGCCAGCAGCCAAGATTTTGGGCGGGGGGCTGTTGAGCAGTTCTTC. Protein: CASSQDFGRGAVEQFF.

The CDR3 sequence: CASSPLGGYTDTQYF. The CDR3 nucleotides are TGTGCCAGCAGTCCCCTGGGAGGTTACACAGATACGCAGTATTTT. The genes are TRBV28 and TRBJ2-3; D might be TRBD2 (6 bases). CDR3 size: 15 residues. V was shortened by 5 bases and J by 2 bases, with 14 bases between the two germline ends. Germline CDR1 is MDHEN and CDR2 is SYDVKM. Full variable domain (rest looked up from reference TRBV28 and TRBJ2-3): DVKVTQSSRYLVKRTGEKVFLECVQDMDHENMFWYRQDPGLGLRLIYFSYDVKMKEKGDIPEGYSVSREKKERFSLILESASTNQTSMYLCASSPLGGYTDTQYFGPGTRLTVL.

A single count supports this clone. V is TRBV2 and J is TRBJ2-1, with unresolved D. Trimming took 1 base from V and 2 from J, leaving 6 bases between them. Germline V lookup: CDR1 SNHLY, CDR2 FYNNEI. The CDR3 is 14 residues long. CDR3 sequence: CASSEDGTYNEQFF. DNA of the CDR3: TGTGCCAGCAGTGAAGATGGCACCTACAATGAGCAGTTCTTC.